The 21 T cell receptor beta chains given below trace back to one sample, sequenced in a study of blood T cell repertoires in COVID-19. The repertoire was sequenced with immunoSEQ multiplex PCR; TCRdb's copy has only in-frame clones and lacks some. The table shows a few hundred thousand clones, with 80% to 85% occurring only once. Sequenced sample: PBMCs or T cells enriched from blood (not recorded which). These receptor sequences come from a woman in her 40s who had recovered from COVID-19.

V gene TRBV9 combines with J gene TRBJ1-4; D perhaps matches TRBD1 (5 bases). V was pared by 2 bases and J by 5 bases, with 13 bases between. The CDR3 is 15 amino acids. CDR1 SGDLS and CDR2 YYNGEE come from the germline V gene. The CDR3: CASSVRQGPNEKLFF. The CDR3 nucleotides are TGTGCCAGCAGCGTCCGCCAGGGCCCGAATGAAAAACTGTTTTTT.

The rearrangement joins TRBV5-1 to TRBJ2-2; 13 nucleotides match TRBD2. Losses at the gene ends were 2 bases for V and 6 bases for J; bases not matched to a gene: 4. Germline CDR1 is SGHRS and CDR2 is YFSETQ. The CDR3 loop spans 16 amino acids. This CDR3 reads CASSLLAGGPPGELFF. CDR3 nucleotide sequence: TGCGCCAGCAGCTTACTAGCGGGAGGGCCCCCCGGGGAGCTGTTTTTT.

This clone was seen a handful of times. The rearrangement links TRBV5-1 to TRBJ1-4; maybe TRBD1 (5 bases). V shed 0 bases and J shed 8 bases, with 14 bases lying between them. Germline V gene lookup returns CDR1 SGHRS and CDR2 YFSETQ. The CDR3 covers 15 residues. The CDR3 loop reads CASSLEAGTGEKLFF. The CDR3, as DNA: TGCGCCAGCAGCTTGGAGGCCGGAACAGGAGAAAAACTGTTTTTT.

The CDR3 loop reads CASSLALAFTDTQYF. In DNA, the CDR3 is TGCGCCAGCAGCTTGGCACTAGCCTTCACAGATACGCAGTATTTT. The chain uses TRBV5-1 and TRBJ2-3, with D tentatively TRBD2 (6 bases). Germline CDR1 reads SGHRS; CDR2 reads YFSETQ. CDR3 length: 15 residues. The ends were cut back, 0 bases at V and 2 bases at J, with 10 bases in the middle. The variable domain in full, completed from reference TRBV5-1 and TRBJ2-3, reads KAGVTQTPRYLIKTRGQQVTLSCSPISGHRSVSWYQQTPGQGLQFLFEYFSETQRNKGNFPGRFSGRQFSNSRSEMNVSTLELGDSALYLCASSLALAFTDTQYFGPGTRLTVL.

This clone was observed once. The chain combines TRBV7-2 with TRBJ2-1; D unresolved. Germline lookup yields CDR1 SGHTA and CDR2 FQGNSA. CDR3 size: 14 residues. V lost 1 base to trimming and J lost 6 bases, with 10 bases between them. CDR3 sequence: CASSLVTSANEQFF. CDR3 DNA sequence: TGTGCCAGCAGCTTAGTTACCAGCGCCAATGAGCAGTTCTTC.

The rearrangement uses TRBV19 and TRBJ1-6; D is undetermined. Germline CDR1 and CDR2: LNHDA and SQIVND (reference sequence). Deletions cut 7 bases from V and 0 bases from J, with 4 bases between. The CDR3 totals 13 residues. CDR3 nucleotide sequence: TGTGCCAGTACTTCCTCCTATAATTCACCCCTCCACTTT. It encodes CASTSSYNSPLHF.

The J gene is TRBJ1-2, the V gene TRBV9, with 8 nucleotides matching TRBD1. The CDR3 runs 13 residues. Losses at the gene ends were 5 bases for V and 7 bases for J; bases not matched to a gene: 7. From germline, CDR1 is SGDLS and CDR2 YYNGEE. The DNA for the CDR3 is TGTGCCAGCAGTCCCTGGACAGGGACTGGCTACACCTTC. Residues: CASSPWTGTGYTF.

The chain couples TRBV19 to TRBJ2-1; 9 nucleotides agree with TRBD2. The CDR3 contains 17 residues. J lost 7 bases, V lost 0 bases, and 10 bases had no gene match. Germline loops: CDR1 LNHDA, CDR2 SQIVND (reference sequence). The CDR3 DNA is TGTGCCAGTAGTATAGATGCCCTAGCGGGAATGGTTAATGAGCAGTTCTTC. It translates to CASSIDALAGMVNEQFF.

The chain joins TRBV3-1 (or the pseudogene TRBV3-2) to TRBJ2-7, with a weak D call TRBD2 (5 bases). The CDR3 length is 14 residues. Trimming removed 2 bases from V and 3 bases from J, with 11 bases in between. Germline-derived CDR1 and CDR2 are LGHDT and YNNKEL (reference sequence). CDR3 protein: CASSQSLALYEQYF. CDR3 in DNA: TGTGCCAGCAGCCAAAGCCTAGCCCTCTACGAGCAGTACTTC.

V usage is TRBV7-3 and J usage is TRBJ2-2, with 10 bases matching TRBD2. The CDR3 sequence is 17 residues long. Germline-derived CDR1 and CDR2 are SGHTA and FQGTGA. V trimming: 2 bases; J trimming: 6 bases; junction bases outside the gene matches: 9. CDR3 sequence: CASSLAGRAGGPGELFF. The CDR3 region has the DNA TGTGCCAGCAGCTTAGCGGGAAGAGCGGGAGGGCCCGGGGAGCTGTTTTTT.

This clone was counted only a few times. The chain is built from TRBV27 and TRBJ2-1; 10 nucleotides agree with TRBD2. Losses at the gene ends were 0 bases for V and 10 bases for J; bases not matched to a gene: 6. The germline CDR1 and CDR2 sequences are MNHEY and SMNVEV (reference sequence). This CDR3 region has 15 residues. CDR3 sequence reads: CASSLSPQLAGEQFF. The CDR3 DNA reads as TGTGCCAGCAGTTTATCCCCCCAACTAGCGGGAGAGCAGTTCTTC.

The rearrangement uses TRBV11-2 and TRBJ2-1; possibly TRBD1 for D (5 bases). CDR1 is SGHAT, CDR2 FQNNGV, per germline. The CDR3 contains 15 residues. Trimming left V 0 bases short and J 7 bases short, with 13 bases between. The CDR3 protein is CASSLEGLPSNEQFF. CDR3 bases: TGTGCCAGCAGCTTAGAGGGGCTGCCTAGTAATGAGCAGTTCTTC.

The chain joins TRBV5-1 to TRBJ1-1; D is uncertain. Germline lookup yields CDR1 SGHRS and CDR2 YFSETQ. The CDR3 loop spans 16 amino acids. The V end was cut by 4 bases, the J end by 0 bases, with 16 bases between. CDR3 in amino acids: CASSPRQDSLNTEAFF. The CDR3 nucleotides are TGCGCCAGCAGCCCCCGCCAGGACTCATTGAACACTGAAGCTTTCTTT.

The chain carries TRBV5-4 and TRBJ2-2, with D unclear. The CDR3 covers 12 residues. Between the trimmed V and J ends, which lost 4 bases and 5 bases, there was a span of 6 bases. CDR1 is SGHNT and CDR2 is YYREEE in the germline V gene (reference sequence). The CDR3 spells CASSPGTGELFF. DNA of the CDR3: TGTGCCAGCAGCCCCGGTACCGGGGAGCTGTTTTTT.

The DNA for the CDR3 is TGCAGCGTGCTAGCGGGAGGGCCAGGAGGCGAGCAGTTCTTC. Translation gives CSVLAGGPGGEQFF. V is TRBV29-1 and J is TRBJ2-1; 12 bases fit TRBD2. Germline-derived CDR1 and CDR2 are SQVTM and ANQGSEA. This CDR3 is 14 amino acids long. J was trimmed by 10 bases and V by 6 bases; bases with no gene match: 10.

The DNA of the CDR3 is TGCGCCAGCCAACGACAGGGTAGCACTGAAGCTTTCTTT. Protein sequence: CASQRQGSTEAFF. V is TRBV10-2 and J is TRBJ1-1; TRBD1 matches 7 bases. The length of the CDR3 is 13 residues. CDR1 is WSHSY, CDR2 SAAADI, per germline. V lost 8 bases, J lost 4 bases, and 7 bases stayed unmatched.

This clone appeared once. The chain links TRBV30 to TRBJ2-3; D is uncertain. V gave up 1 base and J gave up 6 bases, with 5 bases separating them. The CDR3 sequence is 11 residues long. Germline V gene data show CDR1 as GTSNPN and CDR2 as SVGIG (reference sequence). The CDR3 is CAWSDLDTQYF. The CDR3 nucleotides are TGTGCCTGGAGTGATCTCGATACGCAGTATTTT.

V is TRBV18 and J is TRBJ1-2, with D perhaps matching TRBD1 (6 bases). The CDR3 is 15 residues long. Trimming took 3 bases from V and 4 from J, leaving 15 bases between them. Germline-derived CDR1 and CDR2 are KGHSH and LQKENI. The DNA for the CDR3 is TGTGCCAGCTCACCTTGGGGGCCCAACGTCTATGGCTACACCTTC. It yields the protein CASSPWGPNVYGYTF.

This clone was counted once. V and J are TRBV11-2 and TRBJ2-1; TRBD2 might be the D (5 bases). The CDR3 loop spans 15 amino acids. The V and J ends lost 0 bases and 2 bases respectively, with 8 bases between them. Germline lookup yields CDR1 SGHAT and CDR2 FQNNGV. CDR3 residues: CASSLDSAAYNEQFF. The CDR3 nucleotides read TGTGCCAGCAGCTTAGATAGCGCGGCCTACAATGAGCAGTTCTTC.

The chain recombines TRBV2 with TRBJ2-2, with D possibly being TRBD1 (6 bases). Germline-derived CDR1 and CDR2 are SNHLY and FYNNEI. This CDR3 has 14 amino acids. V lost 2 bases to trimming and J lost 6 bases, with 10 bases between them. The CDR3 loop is CASSENAGAGELFF. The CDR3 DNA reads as TGTGCCAGCAGTGAAAATGCAGGGGCCGGGGAGCTGTTTTTT.

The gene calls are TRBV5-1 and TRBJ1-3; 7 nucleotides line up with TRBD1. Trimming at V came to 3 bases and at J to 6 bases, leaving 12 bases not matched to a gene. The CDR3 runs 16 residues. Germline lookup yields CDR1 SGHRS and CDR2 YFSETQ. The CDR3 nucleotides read TGCGCCAGCAGCTCCAATACGGGACAGCGGACAAACACCATATATTTT. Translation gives CASSSNTGQRTNTIYF.